One and the same sample provided the 21 T cell receptor beta chains below, sequenced in a study of blood T cell repertoires in COVID-19. Some clones are missing from TCRdb's copy, which holds only in-frame ones; the method was immunoSEQ multiplex PCR. The repertoire holds approximately 240,000 clones, with about nine tenths as singletons. The sequencing input was PBMCs or T cells enriched from blood (not recorded which). All receptors derive from a woman aged 25-40 years with acute COVID-19.

CDR3 in amino acids: CASSLSTSGGQETQYF. The CDR3 nucleotides are TGTGCCAGCAGCCTGAGCACTAGCGGGGGGCAGGAGACCCAGTACTTC. V is TRBV11-2 and J is TRBJ2-5, with 12 bases lining up with TRBD2. Germline CDR1 and CDR2: SGHAT and FQNNGV. Trimming took 5 bases from V and 5 from J; bases not matched to a gene: 9. The CDR3 runs 16 residues.

J is TRBJ2-5 and V is TRBV3-1 (or the pseudogene TRBV3-2); D uncertain. The length of the CDR3 is 12 residues. V was pared by 1 base and J by 6 bases, with 6 bases between. CDR1 is LGHDT and CDR2 is YNNKEL in the germline V gene (reference sequence). CDR3 amino acids: CASSQVEKTQYF. DNA of the CDR3: TGTGCCAGCAGCCAAGTAGAGAAGACCCAGTACTTC.

The rearrangement links TRBV13 to TRBJ1-4; D possibly corresponds to TRBD1 (6 bases). The germline gives CDR1 PRHDT, CDR2 FYEKMQ (reference sequence). This CDR3 region has 16 residues. V lost 5 bases and J 5 bases, leaving 18 bases between the germline ends. The CDR3 reads CASSLTRQELNEKLFF. The CDR3 region has the DNA TGTGCCAGCAGCCTGACCCGACAGGAGTTGAATGAAAAACTGTTTTTT.

The genes are TRBV27 and TRBJ1-1, with 8 bases aligning to TRBD1. From germline, CDR1 is MNHEY and CDR2 SMNVEV (reference sequence). With V trimmed by 5 bases and J by 4 bases, 9 bases remained unmatched. The CDR3 consists of 15 residues. CDR3 sequence reads: CASSPQGAVGTEAFF. As DNA, the CDR3 is TGTGCCAGCAGTCCCCAGGGGGCGGTGGGCACTGAAGCTTTCTTT.

The chain has TRBV28 and TRBJ1-1; D is perhaps TRBD1 (6 bases). CDR1 is MDHEN and CDR2 is SYDVKM in the germline V gene. The CDR3 has 13 amino acids. V was cut by 5 bases and J by 4 bases, with 11 bases left in between. The CDR3 coding sequence is TGTGCCAGCAGTATTACAGGGTTCACTGAAGCTTTCTTT. It codes for CASSITGFTEAFF.

This sequence joins TRBV18 and TRBJ2-2; TRBD2 is a possible D gene (6 bases). CDR1 and CDR2 from the germline V gene are KGHSH and LQKENI. This CDR3 is built from 16 residues. V lost 8 bases to trimming and J lost 4 bases, with 20 bases between them. The CDR3 bases are TGTGCCAGCCTTTTGGGTTCGACTAGTAGCACCGGGGAGCTGTTTTTT. Translating gives CASLLGSTSSTGELFF.

DNA for the CDR3: TGTGCCAGCAGTTATACAGGGGGCACTGAAGCTTTCTTT. This sequence encodes CASSYTGGTEAFF. This chain joins TRBV2 and TRBJ1-1; 8 positions match TRBD1. Trimming removed 5 bases from V and 4 bases from J; junction bases left unmatched: 3. CDR3 length: 13 amino acids. The germline V gene has CDR1 SNHLY and CDR2 FYNNEI.

This chain connects TRBV7-9 to TRBJ2-7, with D perhaps TRBD2 (6 bases). V lost 5 bases and J lost 2, with 16 bases in between. CDR3 length: 15 amino acids. CDR1 SEHNR and CDR2 FQNEAQ come from the germline V gene (reference sequence). CDR3 in amino acids: CASSKTSQFPYEQYF. In DNA, the CDR3 is TGTGCCAGCAGCAAGACTAGTCAGTTCCCCTACGAGCAGTACTTC.

V and J are TRBV30 and TRBJ1-4; TRBD1 matches 10 bases. Germline-derived CDR1 and CDR2 are GTSNPN and SVGIG (reference sequence). V lost 2 bases to trimming and J lost 8 bases; unmatched junction nucleotides: 14. The CDR3 runs 17 residues. The CDR3 DNA reads TGTGCCTGGAGTCATAAAATCGTCGGGACAGGGGAGGAAAAACTGTTTTTT. It translates to CAWSHKIVGTGEEKLFF.

This chain uses TRBV6-5 with TRBJ1-3; D gene unclear. The CDR3 runs to 14 residues. Trimming shortened V by 10 bases and J by 0 bases, and 13 bases separated the two germline ends. Germline lookup yields CDR1 MNHEY and CDR2 SVGAGI. CDR3 nucleotides: TGTGCCACCAAACCCCGCTACTCTGGAAACACCATATATTTT. Translated: CATKPRYSGNTIYF.

The chain carries TRBV6-5 and TRBJ2-7; perhaps TRBD1 as D (5 bases). The germline V gene encodes CDR1 MNHEY and CDR2 SVGAGI. This CDR3 contains 14 residues. V lost 6 bases and J 2 bases, leaving 14 bases between the germline ends. In DNA, the CDR3 is TGTGCCAGCAGCCCCCGGGCAGGGACCTACGAGCAGTACTTC. This gives the protein CASSPRAGTYEQYF.

This chain joins TRBV6-5 and TRBJ1-5; 9 bases agree with TRBD1. Germline V lookup: CDR1 MNHEY, CDR2 SVGAGI. There are 15 residues in the CDR3. V lost 8 bases to trimming and J lost 1 base; unmatched junction nucleotides: 6. The CDR3 DNA reads TGTGCCAGCTCCCTGACAGGGGGGAGCAATCAGCCCCAGCATTTT. It yields the protein CASSLTGGSNQPQHF.

J is TRBJ2-1 and V is TRBV4-1, with D possibly being TRBD1 (9 bases). With 3 bases removed from V and 4 bases from J, the gap between germline ends came to 22 bases. The CDR3 is made up of 18 amino acids. Germline V lookup: CDR1 MGHRA, CDR2 YSYEKL. For the CDR3, the DNA is TGCGCCAGCAGCCATTTCCCGGGGGGGACAGGGTTATACAATGAGCAGTTCTTC. Residues: CASSHFPGGTGLYNEQFF.

Turning to this clone: Sequence at one end of the junction differs from germline and may be a read error. CDR3 loop: CASSSYREPSRLFF. The CDR3 region has the DNA TGTGCCAGCAGCTCCTATAGAGAGCCGTCCCGTCTCTTCTTT. This rearrangement joins TRBV5-4 to TRBJ1-4; D is uncertain. This CDR3 region has 14 residues. From germline, CDR1 is SGHNT and CDR2 YYREEE (reference sequence).

The chain combines TRBV5-4 with TRBJ2-7; D unresolved. V lost 4 bases and J 0 bases, leaving 11 bases between the germline ends. The CDR3 is 14 amino acids. The germline CDR1 and CDR2 sequences are SGHNT and YYREEE (reference sequence). The CDR3 region is CASSPEASSYEQYF. The CDR3, as DNA: TGTGCCAGCAGCCCCGAGGCGAGCTCCTACGAGCAGTACTTC. The full variable domain, its missing parts supplied by reference TRBV5-4 and TRBJ2-7, is ETGVTQSPTHLIKTRGQQVTLRCSSQSGHNTVSWYQQALGQGPQFIFQYYREEENGRGNFPPRFSGLQFPNYSSELNVNALELDDSALYLCASSPEASSYEQYFGPGTRLTVT.

The V and J genes are TRBV19 and TRBJ2-1, with D possibly being TRBD2 (6 bases). The V end lost 0 bases, the J end lost 4 bases, and 10 bases lay between the germline ends. The V gene's germline CDR1 is LNHDA and CDR2 SQIVND (reference sequence). CDR3 length: 15 residues. CDR3 in DNA: TGTGCCAGTAGTATAGACGGGAGTAGGTACAATGAGCAGTTCTTC. It is translated as CASSIDGSRYNEQFF.

V and J are TRBV7-9 and TRBJ2-7; 10 bases agree with TRBD1. The V and J ends lost 4 bases and 4 bases, in that order; junction bases with no gene match: 13. Germline CDR1 SEHNR, CDR2 FQNEAQ (reference sequence). CDR3 length: 17 amino acids. CDR3 coding DNA: TGTGCCAGCAGCTCCCGACAGACAGGGGGCGGATTGTACGAGCAGTACTTC. It yields the protein CASSSRQTGGGLYEQYF.

The CDR3 DNA reads TGTGCCAGCAGCTTAGGGCAGGGTTTGAACACTGAAGCTTTCTTT. Protein product: CASSLGQGLNTEAFF. The chain couples TRBV11-3 to TRBJ1-1; TRBD1 is a possible D gene (5 bases). Trimming left V 1 base short and J 0 bases short, with 9 bases between. The CDR3 is made up of 15 amino acids. Germline V gene sequence: CDR1 SGHNT, CDR2 YENEEA.

The gene calls are TRBV2 and TRBJ1-5; D is perhaps TRBD1 (5 bases). Germline CDR1 SNHLY, CDR2 FYNNEI. The CDR3 has 14 amino acids. V was shortened by 3 bases and J by 4 bases, with 10 bases between the two germline ends. DNA of the CDR3: TGTGCCAGCAGTGAGGTATCAGGGAATCAGCCCCAGCATTTT. Residues: CASSEVSGNQPQHF.

This clone occurred a few times. The V call is TRBV5-4, the J call TRBJ1-1; 9 bases map to TRBD1. The V gene's germline CDR1 is SGHNT and CDR2 YYREEE (reference sequence). The CDR3 has 17 amino acids. Trimming at V came to 4 bases and at J to 0 bases, leaving 10 bases not matched to a gene. The CDR3 DNA reads as TGTGCCAGCAGCGCCGGGACAGGGAGGAACATGAACACTGAAGCTTTCTTT. This codes for CASSAGTGRNMNTEAFF.

This rearrangement joins TRBV7-3 to TRBJ2-7, with 11 nucleotides matching TRBD1. The V gene end was trimmed by 1 base and the J gene end by 7 bases; junction bases not matched to a gene: 9. Germline values: CDR1 SGHTA, CDR2 FQGTGA. The CDR3 has 16 residues. The CDR3 protein is CASSLNGQGASEEQYF. The CDR3 DNA sequence: TGTGCCAGCAGCTTAAACGGACAGGGGGCTTCAGAAGAGCAGTACTTC.